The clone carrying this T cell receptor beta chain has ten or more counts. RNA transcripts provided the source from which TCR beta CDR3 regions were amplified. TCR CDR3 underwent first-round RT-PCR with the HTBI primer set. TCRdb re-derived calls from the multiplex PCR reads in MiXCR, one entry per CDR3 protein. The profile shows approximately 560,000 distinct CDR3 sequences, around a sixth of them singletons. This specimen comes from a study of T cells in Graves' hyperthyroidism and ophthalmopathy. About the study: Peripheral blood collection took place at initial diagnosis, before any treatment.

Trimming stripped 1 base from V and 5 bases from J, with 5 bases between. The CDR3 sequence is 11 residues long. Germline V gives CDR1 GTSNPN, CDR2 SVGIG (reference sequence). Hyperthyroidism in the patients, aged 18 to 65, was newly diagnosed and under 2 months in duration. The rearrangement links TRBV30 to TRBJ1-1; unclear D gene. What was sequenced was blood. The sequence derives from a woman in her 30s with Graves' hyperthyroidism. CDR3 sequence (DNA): TGTGCCTGGAGTGCCCGAACTGAAGCTTTCTTT. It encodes CAWSARTEAFF.